The 32 T cell receptor beta chains listed next were all sequenced from one sample in a study of T cell repertoires in cytomegalovirus infection. These receptors lack a known antigen. TCRdb reanalysed the reads using MiXCR and keeps one entry per CDR3 protein. Of approximately 910,000 distinct CDR3 sequences listed, around 29% are singletons. The sample consisted of cultured CD8+ T cells from PBMCs, taken from culture after CMV antigen stimulation. These receptors all come from a human donor in good health (CMV status not recorded). Some clones in this sample may be carry-over from other donors' samples.

V and J are TRBV6-6 and TRBJ2-4; D gene unclear. This CDR3 has 17 residues. Germline loops: CDR1 MNHNY, CDR2 SVGAGI (reference sequence). The V and J ends lost 0 bases and 2 bases respectively, with 14 bases between them. The CDR3 DNA sequence: TGTGCCAGCAGTTACTCGCCCGGCCCGTCGTCCAAAAACATTCAGTACTTC. It yields the protein CASSYSPGPSSKNIQYF.

In this sample, this clonotype turned up many times. The chain has TRBV6-1 and TRBJ1-5; D perhaps matches TRBD1 (5 bases). The CDR3 is 16 amino acids. Trimming removed 5 bases from V and 6 bases from J, with 20 bases in between. CDR1 and CDR2 from the germline V gene are MNHNS and SASEGT. CDR3 DNA sequence: TGTGCCAGCAGTAAGGGGCAAATTATGGGGGGTCAGCCCCAGCATTTT. Translating gives CASSKGQIMGGQPQHF.

CDR3 nucleotide sequence: TGTGCCGCCCACCAGGAACTAGCGGGGGGGCCGGTGGATACGCAGTATTTT. This codes for CAAHQELAGGPVDTQYF. The chain recombines TRBV10-3 with TRBJ2-3; 13 bases fit TRBD2. The CDR3 consists of 17 residues. CDR1 and CDR2 (germline): ENHRY, SYGVKD. The V gene end was trimmed by 11 bases and the J gene end by 6 bases; junction bases not matched to a gene: 17.

This clonotype was observed many times. The J gene is TRBJ2-1, the V gene TRBV6-5, with 7 bases fitting TRBD1. From germline, CDR1 is MNHEY and CDR2 SVGAGI. The CDR3 covers 14 residues. The junction had 2 bases not matched to a gene; V was cut back by 0 bases and J by 6 bases. The CDR3 loop is CASSYSTGVNEQFF. The CDR3 bases are TGTGCCAGCAGTTACTCCACAGGGGTCAATGAGCAGTTCTTC.

The chain carries TRBV12-3 or TRBV12-4 and TRBJ1-1; unclear D gene. V lost 6 bases, J lost 6 bases, and 17 bases lay in between. This CDR3 is 14 amino acids long. In DNA, the CDR3 is TGTGCCAGCAGCCAACCTTTCCCCGCTCCTGAAGCTTTCTTT. It specifies CASSQPFPAPEAFF.

The chain recombines TRBV9 with TRBJ2-2, with TRBD2 identical over 8 bases. Germline values: CDR1 SGDLS, CDR2 YYNGEE. The CDR3 runs 14 residues. V gave up 3 bases and J gave up 5 bases; unmatched junction bases: 3. The CDR3 reads CASSAGGVTGELFF. Written as DNA, the CDR3 is TGTGCCAGCAGCGCGGGGGGGGTGACCGGGGAGCTGTTTTTT.

The rearrangement joins TRBV7-9 to TRBJ1-5, with D maybe TRBD1 (6 bases). The V and J ends lost 3 bases and 6 bases respectively, with 12 bases between them. The CDR3 is 14 residues long. CDR1 is SEHNR and CDR2 is FQNEAQ in the germline V gene (reference sequence). The CDR3 DNA sequence: TGTGCCAGCAGCTTTGTCGGGGGCGGTCAGCCCCAGCATTTT. This encodes CASSFVGGGQPQHF.

For this clonotype: At one end, the junction sequence differs from germline, possibly due to a read error. The chain joins TRBV7-6 to TRBJ2-3; 7 bases agree with TRBD2. The CDR3 is made up of 16 amino acids. Germline V gives CDR1 SGHVS, CDR2 FNYEAQ. In DNA, the CDR3 is TGTGCCAACAGCTCCTACCTGGGGGGGGGCACAGATACGCAGTATTTT. It encodes CANSSYLGGGTDTQYF.

This rearrangement joins TRBV27 to TRBJ2-1; 8 nucleotides agree with TRBD1. Trimming cost V 7 bases and J 6 bases; bases outside gene matches: 14. Looked up from germline, CDR1 is MNHEY and CDR2 is SMNVEV (reference sequence). The CDR3 is 16 residues long. The DNA of the CDR3 is TGTGCCAGCACTCCTCCGGGACAGGCCTTCGGCAATGAGCAGTTCTTC. This sequence encodes CASTPPGQAFGNEQFF.

This clonotype was counted a few times. This rearrangement joins TRBV27 to TRBJ2-1; TRBD1 is a possible D gene (6 bases). Germline-derived CDR1 and CDR2 are MNHEY and SMNVEV (reference sequence). V was cut by 5 bases and J by 7 bases, with 15 bases left in between. There are 14 residues in the CDR3. The CDR3 DNA reads as TGTGCCAGCAGTCCGATTCAGGGGCTAAATGAGCAGTTCTTC. Amino acid sequence: CASSPIQGLNEQFF.

The V and J genes are TRBV12-3 or TRBV12-4 and TRBJ2-7; D call uncertain. The CDR3 spans 12 residues. V was shortened by 0 bases and J by 4 bases, with 4 bases between the two germline ends. Here the CDR3 reads CASSLAEYEQYF. Here the CDR3 DNA reads TGTGCCAGCAGTTTAGCAGAATACGAGCAGTACTTC.

This chain links TRBV6-5 with TRBJ2-3; 13 bases fit TRBD2. This CDR3 is 15 amino acids long. Trimming at V came to 6 bases and at J to 8 bases, leaving 8 bases not matched to a gene. CDR1 and CDR2 (germline): MNHEY, SVGAGI. CDR3 residues: CASSPGTSGAGTQYF. DNA for the CDR3: TGTGCCAGCAGCCCCGGGACTAGCGGGGCGGGTACGCAGTATTTT.

This clonotype was seen more than once but under ten times. The rearrangement uses TRBV28 and TRBJ2-2; TRBD1 aligns across 7 bases. Per the germline V gene, CDR1 is MDHEN and CDR2 is SYDVKM. J gave up 3 bases and V 5 bases, and 3 bases lay outside the gene matches. CDR3 length equals 14 residues. The CDR3 DNA reads TGTGCCAGCAGTAGGGGGCCAGACACCGGGGAGCTGTTTTTT. This codes for CASSRGPDTGELFF.

V gene TRBV6-6 combines with J gene TRBJ2-1; 12 nucleotides align to TRBD2. The trim removed 2 bases at V and 7 bases at J, leaving 9 bases unmatched. Germline CDR1 and CDR2: MNHNY and SVGAGI (reference sequence). There are 17 residues in the CDR3. CDR3 sequence: CASSYLDPSGGGNEQFF. The CDR3 coding sequence is TGTGCCAGCAGTTACCTAGACCCTAGCGGGGGGGGAAATGAGCAGTTCTTC.

This rearrangement joins TRBV4-3 to TRBJ1-6, with D perhaps matching TRBD1 (6 bases). V was shortened by 0 bases and J by 10 bases, with 16 bases between the two germline ends. This CDR3 spans 16 amino acids. From germline, CDR1 is LGHNA and CDR2 YSLEER. CDR3 DNA: TGCGCCAGCAGCCAAGATACGGCAGGGGTAGGATCACCCCTCCACTTT. It encodes CASSQDTAGVGSPLHF.

This clonotype was found many times. This chain joins TRBV7-2 and TRBJ2-4; a possible D gene is TRBD2 (7 bases). V dropped 2 bases and J dropped 2 bases, with 16 bases sitting between them. Germline lookup yields CDR1 SGHTA and CDR2 FQGNSA. The CDR3 spans 17 residues. CDR3 nucleotides: TGTGCCAGCAGCTTAACTTTATGGGGGGGCCCCAAAAACATTCAGTACTTC. It codes for CASSLTLWGGPKNIQYF.

This chain uses TRBV28 with TRBJ1-5; the match to TRBD1 covers 8 bases. Germline V gene data show CDR1 as MDHEN and CDR2 as SYDVKM. V shed 3 bases, J shed 6 bases, and the junction held 10 bases outside the gene matches. This CDR3 comprises 16 residues. CDR3 bases: TGTGCCAGCAGTTTCTCCCTCGGACAGGGAAGTCAGCCCCAGCATTTT. Translated: CASSFSLGQGSQPQHF.

The CDR3 nucleotides read TGCAGTGCTAGAGGGCCCTGGGGCAATCAGCCCCAGCATTTT. Its protein product is CSARGPWGNQPQHF. The rearrangement joins TRBV20-1 to TRBJ1-5; D is unclear. Trimming shortened V by 1 base and J by 2 bases, and 9 bases separated the two germline ends. This CDR3 comprises 14 residues. Per germline, CDR1 DFQATT and CDR2 SNEGSKA (reference sequence).

The V and J genes are TRBV12-3 or TRBV12-4 and TRBJ1-1, with D unresolved. The CDR3 consists of 15 residues. Trimming pared 6 bases from V and 1 base from J, leaving 15 bases between. The CDR3 nucleotides are TGTGCCAGCAGCCCCCAAAGGGCTGGGAACACTGAAGCTTTCTTT. Translation gives CASSPQRAGNTEAFF.

This clonotype turned up a few times. The chain carries TRBV7-9 and TRBJ1-1; TRBD1 is a possible D gene (6 bases). V lost 0 bases and J lost 5, with 13 bases in between. The CDR3 is made up of 15 amino acids. Germline CDR1 reads SEHNR; CDR2 reads FQNEAQ (reference sequence). CDR3 protein: CASSLAGGGKTEAFF. CDR3 nucleotide sequence: TGTGCCAGCAGCTTAGCAGGAGGGGGGAAGACTGAAGCTTTCTTT. Supplemented by reference TRBV7-9 and TRBJ1-1, the full variable domain reads DTGVSQNPRHKITKRGQNVTFRCDPISEHNRLYWYRQTLGQGPEFLTYFQNEAQLEKSRLLSDRFSAERPKGSFSTLEIQRTEQGDSAMYLCASSLAGGGKTEAFFGQGTRLTVV.

The chain has TRBV7-4 and TRBJ2-1; D could derive from TRBD1 or TRBD2 (6 bases each). V was trimmed by 6 bases and J by 7 bases, leaving 16 bases between them. Germline V gives CDR1 SGHVT, CDR2 SQSDAQ. The CDR3 has 14 residues. The CDR3 DNA reads TGTGCCAGCAGTTTCACGGGGGCGCTTAATGAGCAGTTCTTC. Translated, it gives CASSFTGALNEQFF.

There are a few counts of this clonotype. J is TRBJ1-5 and V is TRBV7-9, with D possibly matching TRBD1 (5 bases). The CDR3 covers 16 residues. Trimming stripped 5 bases from V and 0 bases from J, with 14 bases between. Germline-derived CDR1 and CDR2 are SEHNR and FQNEAQ (reference sequence). DNA for the CDR3: TGTGCCAGCAGCCTCCCCGGGACTGATAGCAATCAGCCCCAGCATTTT. Protein: CASSLPGTDSNQPQHF.

V usage is TRBV19 and J usage is TRBJ2-1; no clear D. Germline CDR1 is LNHDA and CDR2 is SQIVND (reference sequence). There are 12 residues in the CDR3. Between the trimmed V and J ends, which lost 10 bases and 5 bases, there was a span of 12 bases. CDR3 amino acids: CATLWGNNEQFF. In DNA, the CDR3 is TGTGCCACTTTGTGGGGAAACAATGAGCAGTTCTTC.

This clonotype has a handful of counts. The V gene is TRBV7-9, the J gene TRBJ1-1; TRBD1 agrees at 8 bases. V was pared by 1 base and J by 6 bases, with 7 bases of the junction left unmatched. The CDR3 has 15 residues. CDR1 SEHNR and CDR2 FQNEAQ come from the germline V gene (reference sequence). The CDR3 DNA is TGTGCCAGCAGCTTAGTGGCAGGGGGCAGACCTGAAGCTTTCTTT. Translating it yields CASSLVAGGRPEAFF.

J is TRBJ1-3 and V is TRBV12-3 or TRBV12-4; D gene ambiguous. The CDR3 is 13 residues long. V was trimmed by 7 bases and J by 2 bases, leaving 9 bases between them. For the CDR3, the DNA is TGTGCCAGCACCGGTCAGACTGGAAACACCATATATTTT. Translating it yields CASTGQTGNTIYF.

There are a few counts of this clonotype. The genes are TRBV6-2 or TRBV6-3 and TRBJ2-2, with a possible D match to TRBD2 (6 bases). The CDR3 runs 14 residues. Germline V gene sequence: CDR1 MNHEY, CDR2 SVGEGT. The V end was cut by 8 bases, the J end by 2 bases, with 12 bases between. In nucleotides, the CDR3 is TGTGCCAGCGGACTATACCTAAACACCGGGGAGCTGTTTTTT. This encodes CASGLYLNTGELFF.

V is TRBV12-3 or TRBV12-4 and J is TRBJ1-2, with 8 bases identical to TRBD1. V dropped 9 bases and J dropped 8; count of bases not matched to a gene: 8. The CDR3 covers 12 residues. CDR3 sequence (DNA): TGTGCCAGTTTAGGACAGGGCGGAGGCTACACCTTC. Protein product: CASLGQGGGYTF.

There are a few counts of this clonotype. The rearrangement joins TRBV12-3 or TRBV12-4 to TRBJ1-6; 7 positions match TRBD1. The CDR3 length is 13 residues. Losses at the gene ends were 3 bases for V and 9 bases for J; bases not matched to a gene: 2. CDR3 sequence reads: CASSLGQISPLHF. The CDR3 DNA reads as TGTGCCAGCAGTTTGGGACAGATTTCACCCCTCCACTTT.

In this sample, this clonotype turned up a few times. The genes are TRBV12-3 or TRBV12-4 and TRBJ2-1; maybe TRBD1 (5 bases). Trimming took 5 bases from V and 6 from J, leaving 8 bases between them. This CDR3 spans 12 amino acids. The CDR3 region has the DNA TGTGCCAGCAGTGAGGACACCAATGAGCAGTTCTTC. Its protein product is CASSEDTNEQFF.

The chain has TRBV19 and TRBJ1-5; the D is unclear. Germline CDR1 LNHDA, CDR2 SQIVND (reference sequence). The CDR3 has 15 residues. The V end was cut by 5 bases, the J end by 0 bases, with 11 bases between. CDR3: CASSRDANSNQPQHF. The CDR3 DNA reads TGTGCCAGTAGTCGGGATGCGAATAGCAATCAGCCCCAGCATTTT.

This chain connects TRBV5-1 to TRBJ2-7; 7 bases are a match to TRBD1. Per germline, CDR1 SGHRS and CDR2 YFSETQ. Trimming removed 2 bases from V and 4 bases from J; junction bases left unmatched: 6. The CDR3 is made up of 14 amino acids. DNA for the CDR3: TGCGCCAGCAGCTTTGACAGGGATGTTTACGAGCAGTACTTC. It translates to CASSFDRDVYEQYF.

This chain uses TRBV6-2 or TRBV6-3 with TRBJ2-1; D possibly uses TRBD1 or TRBD2 (5 bases each). CDR1 is MNHEY, CDR2 SVGEGT, per germline. The germline V and J ends were trimmed by 6 bases and 5 bases, with 14 bases remaining between them. This CDR3 has 14 amino acids. CDR3 sequence reads: CASSLGPGDNEQFF. DNA of the CDR3: TGTGCCAGCAGCCTGGGACCTGGGGACAATGAGCAGTTCTTC.